The T cell receptor (beta chain) described here comes from a study of control samples from healthy donors and cancer patients. The trim removed 4 bases at V and 4 bases at J, leaving 11 bases unmatched. The length of the CDR3 is 17 residues. In germline, CDR1 is WNHNN, CDR2 SYGVQD (reference sequence). Assay used: immunoSEQ multiplex PCR; TCRdb lists only in-frame clones, some missing. The sample comprises over 100,000 clones, approximately 92% of which are singletons, and 2% to 3% rests with the top ten. The J gene is TRBJ2-1, the V gene TRBV10-1; 9 bases fit TRBD1. The sequencing input was blood. The sequence was collected from a man in his forties in good health. For the CDR3, the DNA is TGCGCCAGCAGTGCAGGACAGGGGATAGCTCGGTACAATGAGCAGTTCTTC. This gives the protein CASSAGQGIARYNEQFF.